Each of the 30 T cell receptor beta chains below was sequenced from the same sample in a study of T-cell memory formation after mild COVID-19. TCRdb redid the calling of the 5' RACE reads with MiXCR, one entry per CDR3 protein. The sample lists around 320,000 distinct CDR3 sequences; roughly a fifth were seen once. Input material: PBMCs or a T cell subset sorted from them (not recorded which). The receptors derive from a man between 18 and 29 years old who had mild COVID-19 (a few samples of this study predate the infection). Cell type and time point are not known.

At least ten counts were recorded for this clonotype. The V gene is TRBV9, the J gene TRBJ1-1, with unresolved D. Per the germline V gene, CDR1 is SGDLS and CDR2 is YYNGEE. V lost 2 bases to trimming and J lost 1 base, with 9 bases between them. This CDR3 contains 14 residues. In DNA, the CDR3 is TGTGCCAGCAGCGTGGGCAGCACGAACACTGAAGCTTTCTTT. It encodes CASSVGSTNTEAFF.

There are a few counts of this clonotype. V is TRBV4-1 and J is TRBJ2-1; 8 bases fit TRBD1. This CDR3 is 16 amino acids long. Germline loops: CDR1 MGHRA, CDR2 YSYEKL. The trim removed 3 bases at V and 5 bases at J, leaving 9 bases unmatched. The CDR3 coding sequence is TGCGCCAGCAGCCATGGACAGGGAACCCTTAACAATGAGCAGTTCTTC. This codes for CASSHGQGTLNNEQFF.

V is TRBV28 and J is TRBJ2-7; D tentatively reads TRBD1 or TRBD2 (5 bases each). This CDR3 is 16 amino acids long. Germline V gene data show CDR1 as MDHEN and CDR2 as SYDVKM. The V end was cut by 6 bases, the J end by 3 bases, with 21 bases between. The CDR3 DNA sequence: TGTGCCAGCAGCCCAATCATACCGGGACCTCTCTACGAGCAGTACGTC. Its protein product is CASSPIIPGPLYEQYV.

The DNA for the CDR3 is TGTGCCAGCAACCTAGTGGAACCCCTCCACTTT. It specifies CASNLVEPLHF. J is TRBJ1-6 and V is TRBV11-2, with D unresolved. Per germline, CDR1 SGHAT and CDR2 FQNNGV. The CDR3 sequence is 11 residues long. The germline V and J ends were trimmed by 7 bases and 12 bases, with 10 bases remaining between them.

This clonotype was picked up a small number of times. V usage is TRBV6-2 or TRBV6-3 and J usage is TRBJ1-5, with D tentatively TRBD1 (6 bases). Trimming cost V 6 bases and J 1 base, with 16 bases left between them. The length of the CDR3 is 16 residues. CDR1 MNHEY and CDR2 SVGEGT come from the germline V gene. This chain's CDR3 is CASRKGGTGSNQPQHF. In nucleotides, the CDR3 is TGTGCCAGCAGAAAAGGGGGGACGGGAAGCAATCAGCCCCAGCATTTT.

This clonotype was picked up a small number of times. J is TRBJ1-2 and V is TRBV27; D call uncertain. Germline V gives CDR1 MNHEY, CDR2 SMNVEV (reference sequence). V was shortened by 4 bases and J by 4 bases, with 13 bases between the two germline ends. CDR3 length: 14 residues. The CDR3 sequence: CASSYGPGFYGYTF. The CDR3, as DNA: TGTGCCAGCAGTTATGGCCCGGGCTTCTATGGCTACACCTTC.

The gene calls are TRBV11-2 and TRBJ2-2, with D perhaps TRBD1 (6 bases). This CDR3 has 15 amino acids. The germline CDR1 and CDR2 sequences are SGHAT and FQNNGV. V lost 7 bases to trimming and J lost 3 bases, with 15 bases between them. CDR3 loop: CASTPTTGYTGELFF. CDR3 coding DNA: TGTGCCAGCACCCCAACCACAGGGTACACCGGGGAGCTGTTTTTT.

V and J are TRBV30 and TRBJ1-1; D possibly corresponds to TRBD1 (6 bases). The V end was cut by 0 bases, the J end by 5 bases, with 10 bases between. Germline V gene lookup returns CDR1 GTSNPN and CDR2 SVGIG (reference sequence). CDR3 length: 13 residues. CDR3 in DNA: TGTGCCTGGAGTGTTGGGGGCCGGACTGAAGCTTTCTTT. It specifies CAWSVGGRTEAFF.

A few counts support this clonotype. CDR3 amino acids: CASSHRSGQRKFRNSPLHF. The DNA for the CDR3 is TGTGCCAGCAGCCACCGATCAGGACAGAGGAAGTTCAGGAATTCACCCCTCCACTTT. The rearrangement uses TRBV3-1 and TRBJ1-6; a possible D gene is TRBD1 (6 bases). This CDR3 is 19 amino acids long. Trimming removed 3 bases from V and 7 bases from J, with 25 bases in between. Germline V gene sequence: CDR1 LGHDT, CDR2 YNNKEL (reference sequence).

V gene TRBV5-1 combines with J gene TRBJ1-2, with 7 bases aligning to TRBD1. The germline CDR1 and CDR2 sequences are SGHRS and YFSETQ. This CDR3 has 14 residues. V gave up 4 bases and J gave up 3 bases; unmatched junction bases: 6. The CDR3 DNA reads TGCGCCAGCAGCAGTTGGACAGGTGACTATGGCTACACCTTC. It specifies CASSSWTGDYGYTF.

This chain links TRBV5-1 with TRBJ2-1, with D perhaps matching TRBD2 (7 bases). The CDR3 consists of 17 residues. V lost 0 bases and J 5 bases, leaving 18 bases between the germline ends. CDR1 is SGHRS and CDR2 is YFSETQ in the germline V gene. CDR3 region: CASSLADGGATHNEQFF. The CDR3 nucleotides read TGCGCCAGCAGCTTGGCGGATGGGGGGGCGACCCACAATGAGCAGTTCTTC.

CDR3 sequence: CASSQQGGRANYGYTF. The CDR3 DNA reads TGTGCCAGCAGCCAGCAGGGGGGCCGGGCTAACTATGGCTACACCTTC. The chain joins TRBV12-3 or TRBV12-4 to TRBJ1-2, with 7 bases fitting TRBD1. CDR3 length equals 16 residues. The V gene end was trimmed by 6 bases and the J gene end by 0 bases; junction bases not matched to a gene: 10.

Only a few counts were recorded for this clonotype. The chain carries TRBV2 and TRBJ1-5; TRBD1 matches at 7 bases. There are 15 residues in the CDR3. With 7 bases clipped from V and 1 base from J, the junction kept 7 bases outside the gene matches. The germline V gene encodes CDR1 SNHLY and CDR2 FYNNEI. The chain's CDR3 is CASTRGLSSNQPQHF. The CDR3, as DNA: TGTGCCAGCACCAGGGGGTTGTCCAGCAATCAGCCCCAGCATTTT.

This clonotype was detected only a few times. The chain carries TRBV4-2 and TRBJ1-6; D is uncertain. Germline V lookup: CDR1 LGHNA, CDR2 YNFKEQ. Deletions cut 4 bases from V and 3 bases from J, with 13 bases between. The CDR3 is 16 amino acids. This CDR3 reads CASSPARGSYNSPLHF. The CDR3 region has the DNA TGTGCCAGCAGCCCCGCCCGAGGGAGCTATAATTCACCCCTCCACTTT.

This chain connects TRBV27 to TRBJ1-6; D might be TRBD1 (6 bases). This CDR3 contains 15 residues. Between the trimmed V and J ends, which lost 3 bases and 6 bases, there was a span of 12 bases. Germline CDR1 is MNHEY and CDR2 is SMNVEV (reference sequence). The CDR3 here is CASSFEGGGNSPLHF. The CDR3 DNA is TGTGCCAGCAGTTTTGAGGGGGGCGGTAATTCACCCCTCCACTTT.

The J gene is TRBJ1-2, the V gene TRBV9; D is unresolved. Germline lookup yields CDR1 SGDLS and CDR2 YYNGEE. Trimming stripped 2 bases from V and 0 bases from J, with 5 bases between. The CDR3 sequence is 13 residues long. CDR3 coding DNA: TGTGCCAGCAGCGTCGGGTCTAACTATGGCTACACCTTC. The encoded protein is CASSVGSNYGYTF.

This clonotype has just a few counts. This chain joins TRBV7-2 and TRBJ2-1; 9 positions agree with TRBD1. The CDR3 runs to 14 residues. Germline loops: CDR1 SGHTA, CDR2 FQGNSA. J was trimmed by 9 bases and V by 1 base; bases with no gene match: 4. Written as DNA, the CDR3 is TGTGCCAGCAGCTTAGGGGACAGGGTACGTGAGCAGTTCTTC. This encodes CASSLGDRVREQFF. Full variable domain (rest looked up from reference TRBV7-2 and TRBJ2-1): GAGVSQSPSNKVTEKGKDVELRCDPISGHTALYWYRQSLGQGLEFLIYFQGNSAPDKSGLPSDRFSAERTGGSVSTLTIQRTQQEDSAVYLCASSLGDRVREQFFGPGTRLTVL.

The V call is TRBV7-9, the J call TRBJ1-6; D remains ambiguous. Germline CDR1 SEHNR, CDR2 FQNEAQ (reference sequence). V gave up 5 bases and J gave up 7 bases, with 12 bases separating them. This CDR3 has 14 residues. CDR3 protein: CASSHNIQNSPLHF. The CDR3 DNA follows: TGTGCCAGCAGCCACAATATACAGAATTCACCCCTCCACTTT.

J is TRBJ2-5 and V is TRBV29-1, with D perhaps TRBD1 (6 bases). Germline CDR1 and CDR2: SQVTM and ANQGSEA. The CDR3 contains 15 residues. Trimming left V 7 bases short and J 3 bases short, with 21 bases between. The CDR3 DNA is TGCAGCGGCGATTTAGGGGGTGGCGGTGAAGAGACCCAGTACTTC. Its translation: CSGDLGGGGEETQYF.

The V and J genes are TRBV12-3 or TRBV12-4 and TRBJ2-1, with 12 bases matching TRBD2. Trimming cost V 5 bases and J 9 bases; bases outside gene matches: 11. This CDR3 is built from 16 residues. CDR3 DNA: TGTGCCAGCAGTGCTCTAGCGGGGGGGCCGTCGGGTGAGCAGTTCTTC. Translation gives CASSALAGGPSGEQFF.

V usage is TRBV5-4 and J usage is TRBJ1-5; no definite D call. The CDR3 extends over 12 amino acids. Germline-derived CDR1 and CDR2 are SGHNT and YYREEE (reference sequence). Trimming cost V 5 bases and J 3 bases, with 6 bases left between them. The CDR3 sequence: CASRRDNQPQHF. CDR3 nucleotides: TGTGCCAGCAGGCGCGACAATCAGCCCCAGCATTTT.

Concerning this clonotype: Being one base from a much bigger clone, this may be a read error. The rearrangement links TRBV5-1 to TRBJ2-2, with D possibly being TRBD2 (6 bases). CDR3 size: 14 residues. CDR1 and CDR2 from the germline V gene are SGHRS and YFSETQ. The CDR3 DNA reads TGCGCCAGCGAGTTGGAGGGGAACACCTGGGAGCTGTTTTTT. Its translation: CASELEGNTWELFF.

A few counts support this clonotype. The chain employs TRBV12-3 or TRBV12-4 and TRBJ1-2, with D maybe TRBD1 (5 bases). This CDR3 is built from 12 residues. The V and J ends lost 5 bases and 7 bases respectively, with 11 bases between them. As DNA, the CDR3 is TGTGCCAGCAGTCCAGGGTATGGTGGCTACACCTTC. Protein product: CASSPGYGGYTF.

The rearrangement links TRBV12-3 or TRBV12-4 to TRBJ2-7, with D uncertain. Trimming shortened V by 10 bases and J by 7 bases, and 8 bases separated the two germline ends. The length of the CDR3 is 9 residues. The CDR3 coding sequence is TGTGCCACCTCGGTGGAGCAGTACGTC. This codes for CATSVEQYV.

This clonotype was observed at least ten times. The CDR3 bases are TGTGCCAGCAGCCATCGGACGCGTGCAGGGTTGAAGACCCAGTACTTC. Amino acid sequence: CASSHRTRAGLKTQYF. The rearrangement joins TRBV3-1 to TRBJ2-5; weak D call: TRBD1 (5 bases). V lost 3 bases to trimming and J lost 6 bases, with 20 bases between them. In germline, CDR1 is LGHDT, CDR2 YNNKEL (reference sequence). The CDR3 covers 16 residues.

This clonotype was counted between two and nine times. This rearrangement joins TRBV11-2 to TRBJ1-6; no definite D call. The germline V gene encodes CDR1 SGHAT and CDR2 FQNNGV. The V and J ends lost 10 bases and 5 bases respectively, with 12 bases between them. CDR3 size: 13 residues. This chain's CDR3 is CATGERNNSPLHF. The DNA of the CDR3 is TGTGCCACCGGGGAGAGAAATAATTCACCCCTCCACTTT.

This clonotype occurred a few times. The chain employs TRBV7-3 and TRBJ2-4, with TRBD1 matching 8 bases. Germline assignment: CDR1 SGHTA and CDR2 FQGTGA. V lost 5 bases, J lost 8 bases, and 11 bases stayed unmatched. This CDR3 is 15 amino acids long. The DNA for the CDR3 is TGTGCCAGCAGCCATGGGGACAGGCGAAATGACATTCAGTACTTC. Translation gives CASSHGDRRNDIQYF. The complete variable domain, with remaining parts taken from reference TRBV7-3 and TRBJ2-4, reads GAGVSQTPSNKVTEKGKYVELRCDPISGHTALYWYRQSLGQGPEFLIYFQGTGAADDSGLPNDRFFAVRPEGSVSTLKIQRTERGDSAVYLCASSHGDRRNDIQYFGAGTRLSVL.

This clonotype was counted a few times. This chain connects TRBV30 to TRBJ2-5; TRBD2 is a possible D gene (6 bases). The CDR3 consists of 12 residues. Between the trimmed V and J ends, which lost 3 bases and 4 bases, there was a span of 9 bases. The germline V gene encodes CDR1 GTSNPN and CDR2 SVGIG (reference sequence). CDR3 DNA: TGTGCCTGGAGGCGGGAAGTAGAGACCCAGTACTTC. As protein: CAWRREVETQYF. Drawing the rest from reference TRBV30 and TRBJ2-5, the complete variable domain is SQTIHQWPATLVQPVGSPLSLECTVEGTSNPNLYWYRQAAGRGLQLLFYSVGIGQISSEVPQNLSASRPQDRQFILSSKKLLLSDSGFYLCAWRREVETQYFGPGTRLLVL.

A few counts support this clonotype. The V and J genes are TRBV7-9 and TRBJ1-2; TRBD1 agrees at 8 bases. Losses at the gene ends were 5 bases for V and 3 bases for J; bases not matched to a gene: 8. The CDR3 sequence is 15 residues long. CDR1 is SEHNR, CDR2 FQNEAQ, per germline (reference sequence). The CDR3 is CASSRGDRRDYGYTF. DNA of the CDR3: TGTGCCAGCAGCCGGGGGGACAGGAGAGACTATGGCTACACCTTC.

This clonotype was recorded a few times. The chain recombines TRBV12-3 or TRBV12-4 with TRBJ1-1; D remains unclear. V was shortened by 6 bases and J by 2 bases, with 13 bases between the two germline ends. CDR3 length equals 14 residues. This CDR3 reads CASSQMTPNTEAFF. The CDR3, as DNA: TGTGCCAGCAGCCAAATGACACCAAACACTGAAGCTTTCTTT.